This TCR beta chain is drawn from a study of shared T cell receptors in the human thymus. V lost 4 bases and J lost 2, with 17 bases in between. Germline CDR1 and CDR2: MNHNS and SASEGT. The CDR3 extends over 16 amino acids. Profiling relied on immunoSEQ multiplex PCR, and the TCRdb table lists in-frame clones only, not all of them. The profile shows approximately 660,000 clones, 70% to 90% of them singletons. The same specimen was also included in a second study, on human thymus T cells. From that study: The donors were infants in Finland with congenital heart defects, otherwise immunologically healthy. Thymus pieces cut out during corrective heart surgery were the tissue that was used. Biased V and J segment usage appeared in thymus and peripheral blood.

Sequenced sample: thymocytes. The gene calls are TRBV6-1 and TRBJ2-5; maybe TRBD2 (5 bases). The receptor's source is a boy under three years old with a congenital heart defect. The DNA for the CDR3 is TGTGCCAGCAGTGGCGGGCCCAAGGTAGTACAAGAGACCCAGTACTTC. Translating it yields CASSGGPKVVQETQYF.